The 32 T cell receptor beta chains listed next were all sequenced from one sample in a study of human T cells and chemical hapten exposure. TCRdb analysed the RACE reads with MiXCR anew, one entry per CDR3 protein. The sample holds around 34,000 distinct CDR3 sequences, over 5.5% seen once. Time point in this sample: patch test 1, 2 weeks after DPC sensitization. The treatment denotes: therapeutic diphenylcyclopropenone sensitization with weekly scalp DPC. Extraction of total RNA was performed on unfractionated whole blood. Sequenced here: whole blood, sampled in connection with sensitization to the hapten diphenylcyclopropenone (DPC). All receptors derive from a woman aged 25-40 years with alopecia areata. Some clones in this sample may be carry-over from other donors' samples.

This clonotype has ten or more counts. The chain links TRBV9 to TRBJ2-1, with D tentatively TRBD2 (5 bases). The germline V and J ends were trimmed by 0 bases and 8 bases, with 15 bases remaining between them. Germline V gene data show CDR1 as SGDLS and CDR2 as YYNGEE. The CDR3 totals 15 residues. In DNA form, the CDR3 reads TGTGCCAGCAGCGTAGGCGAGACGGAGGTGGATGAGCAGTTCTTC. It specifies CASSVGETEVDEQFF.

V is TRBV7-2 and J is TRBJ1-5; D not resolved. Germline V gene sequence: CDR1 SGHTA, CDR2 FQGNSA. This CDR3 is 13 amino acids long. Trimming removed 1 base at V and 5 bases at J, with 6 bases between. The CDR3 is CASSLGPYQPQHF. DNA for the CDR3: TGTGCCAGCAGCTTAGGACCCTATCAGCCCCAGCATTTT.

V usage is TRBV30 and J usage is TRBJ2-2, with unresolved D. V lost 2 bases to trimming and J lost 6 bases, with 10 bases between them. Germline-derived CDR1 and CDR2 are GTSNPN and SVGIG (reference sequence). The CDR3 length is 13 residues. CDR3 bases: TGTGCCTGGAGTCAAATGAGGTCCGGGGAGCTGTTTTTT. It specifies CAWSQMRSGELFF.

This clonotype has at least ten counts. The chain combines TRBV18 with TRBJ1-2; no firm D call. Germline V lookup: CDR1 KGHSH, CDR2 LQKENI. V was shortened by 6 bases and J by 6 bases, with 14 bases between the two germline ends. CDR3 length: 13 residues. CDR3: CASSPLRSDGYTF. CDR3 nucleotides: TGTGCCAGCTCCCCCCTTCGGAGTGATGGCTACACCTTC.

This chain connects TRBV9 to TRBJ2-3; D may be TRBD2 (5 bases). V lost 5 bases and J 5 bases, leaving 12 bases between the germline ends. Germline lookup yields CDR1 SGDLS and CDR2 YYNGEE. The CDR3 runs to 13 residues. The CDR3 bases are TGTGCCAGCAGTTTCGTTGGAGGAGATACGCAGTATTTT. Translating it yields CASSFVGGDTQYF. The whole variable domain, remainder taken from reference TRBV9 and TRBJ2-3, is DSGVTQTPKHLITATGQRVTLRCSPRSGDLSVYWYQQSLDQGLQFLIQYYNGEERAKGNILERFSAQQFPDLHSELNLSSLELGDSALYFCASSFVGGDTQYFGPGTRLTVL.

In this sample, this clonotype turned up many times. The rearrangement uses TRBV7-2 and TRBJ1-1; D might be TRBD1 (6 bases). This CDR3 is built from 12 residues. Germline V lookup: CDR1 SGHTA, CDR2 FQGNSA. Deletions cut 5 bases from V and 10 bases from J, with 14 bases between. The CDR3 bases are TGTGCCAGCAGCCTGACAGGATTCGGAGCTTTCTTT. This encodes CASSLTGFGAFF.

This clonotype showed up many times. The CDR3 DNA sequence: TGTGCCAGCAGTTACCGGAATTTTGGTTCACCCCTCCACTTT. This sequence encodes CASSYRNFGSPLHF. This chain links TRBV6-2 or TRBV6-3 with TRBJ1-6; D unresolved. Germline V gives CDR1 MNHEY, CDR2 SVGEGT. CDR3 size: 14 residues. V was cut by 2 bases and J by 9 bases, with 11 bases left in between.

In this sample, this clonotype turned up many times. The chain joins TRBV7-9 to TRBJ1-3; no clear D. V was cut by 4 bases and J by 0 bases, with 13 bases left in between. This CDR3 comprises 16 residues. Germline V gene data show CDR1 as SEHNR and CDR2 as FQNEAQ (reference sequence). The CDR3 protein is CASSSPTGSSGNTIYF. For the CDR3, the DNA is TGTGCCAGCAGCTCTCCGACGGGGAGCTCTGGAAACACCATATATTTT.

V is TRBV7-2 and J is TRBJ1-1; D is ambiguous. Per the germline V gene, CDR1 is SGHTA and CDR2 is FQGNSA. Trimming removed 1 base from V and 10 bases from J, with 19 bases in between. CDR3 length: 15 residues. In nucleotides, the CDR3 is TGTGCCAGCAGCTTAGGTCGACAAAGCCTTACCCGAGCTTTCTTT. Translated: CASSLGRQSLTRAFF.

This sequence joins TRBV12-3 or TRBV12-4 and TRBJ2-6; D perhaps matches TRBD2 (5 bases). Trimming left V 3 bases short and J 4 bases short, with 10 bases between. This CDR3 spans 15 amino acids. In DNA, the CDR3 is TGTGCCAGCAGTTTGCAGTCGGGAGGGGCCAACGTCCTGACTTTC. Protein: CASSLQSGGANVLTF.

Only a few counts were recorded for this clonotype. The rearrangement joins TRBV28 to TRBJ2-7, with a possible D match to TRBD2 (5 bases). Germline loops: CDR1 MDHEN, CDR2 SYDVKM. This CDR3 is 15 amino acids long. The V end lost 3 bases, the J end lost 7 bases, and 19 bases lay between the germline ends. CDR3 sequence (DNA): TGTGCCAGCAGTTTCCGGGGTTGGAAATCTCGGGAGCAGTACTTC. This translates into CASSFRGWKSREQYF.

The chain joins TRBV21-1 to TRBJ2-7. TRBV21-1 is a listed pseudogene. The CDR3 runs 13 residues. The DNA of the CDR3 is TGTGCCAGCAGAAGGAGACCCTTCTACGAGCAGTACTTC. Its translation: CASRRRPFYEQYF.

This clonotype showed up many times. The V gene is TRBV6-5, the J gene TRBJ2-1, with TRBD2 matching 8 bases. The CDR3 is made up of 17 amino acids. Trimming took 5 bases from V and 4 from J; bases not matched to a gene: 13. The germline V gene encodes CDR1 MNHEY and CDR2 SVGAGI. The CDR3 DNA follows: TGTGCCAGCAGTCCGCAAAGACTAGCGCAACAATACAATGAGCAGTTCTTC. Residues: CASSPQRLAQQYNEQFF.

The chain couples TRBV28 to TRBJ1-6; TRBD1 is a possible D gene (6 bases). V lost 10 bases and J 0 bases, leaving 13 bases between the germline ends. The CDR3 totals 15 residues. Germline lookup yields CDR1 MDHEN and CDR2 SYDVKM. Here the CDR3 DNA reads TGTGCCACTAACGGACAGCTCTCCTATAATTCACCCCTCCACTTT. Protein: CATNGQLSYNSPLHF.

CDR3 amino acids: CSARDPAGGLETQYF. CDR3 bases: TGCAGTGCTAGAGACCCAGCGGGGGGGCTCGAGACCCAGTACTTC. The V gene is TRBV20-1, the J gene TRBJ2-5; 10 bases fit TRBD2. The junction had 6 bases not matched to a gene; V was cut back by 0 bases and J by 5 bases. This CDR3 region has 15 residues. Germline CDR1 DFQATT, CDR2 SNEGSKA (reference sequence).

This clonotype counts as medium-sized. This chain connects TRBV6-2 or TRBV6-3 to TRBJ2-2; tentatively, D is TRBD1 (6 bases). This CDR3 contains 15 residues. Per germline, CDR1 MNHEY and CDR2 SVGEGT. Trimming took off 5 bases at V and 3 bases at J, with 13 bases between the two ends. This CDR3 reads CASSTGQAHTGELFF. The CDR3 DNA is TGTGCCAGCAGTACAGGGCAGGCGCACACCGGGGAGCTGTTTTTT.

This clonotype was picked up a small number of times. The rearrangement joins TRBV20-1 to TRBJ1-1; no definite D call. The CDR3 has 16 residues. V shed 4 bases and J shed 1 base, with 19 bases lying between them. From germline, CDR1 is DFQATT and CDR2 SNEGSKA (reference sequence). CDR3 DNA: TGCAGTGCTATAATTCCATCTTGGACGGCGAACACTGAAGCTTTCTTT. Translated: CSAIIPSWTANTEAFF.

There are a few counts of this clonotype. CDR3: CASSLRRGPDTQYF. The CDR3 DNA is TGTGCCAGCAGCTTACGCAGGGGTCCAGATACGCAGTATTTT. The rearrangement links TRBV7-2 to TRBJ2-3; possible D gene TRBD1, 6 bases. Germline loops: CDR1 SGHTA, CDR2 FQGNSA. There are 14 residues in the CDR3. Deletions cut 2 bases from V and 4 bases from J, with 10 bases between.

The chain has TRBV12-3 or TRBV12-4 and TRBJ1-6; D may be TRBD1 (5 bases). The CDR3 is made up of 14 amino acids. Between the trimmed V and J ends, which lost 6 bases and 6 bases, there was a span of 12 bases. CDR3 coding DNA: TGTGCCAGCAGCCTTTTCGGGGGTAATTCACCCCTCCACTTT. Translating gives CASSLFGGNSPLHF.

The rearrangement joins TRBV4-3 to TRBJ1-4, with no clear D. Germline lookup yields CDR1 LGHNA and CDR2 YSLEER. The V gene lost 0 bases and the J gene lost 8 bases, with 13 bases spanning the gap. The CDR3 consists of 15 residues. The CDR3 DNA reads as TGCGCCAGCAGCCAAGAATGGCACGCCGCGGAAAAACTGTTTTTT. It is translated as CASSQEWHAAEKLFF.

This clonotype was seen repeatedly, ten times or more. The J gene is TRBJ2-2, the V gene TRBV5-1; TRBD2 matches 11 bases. Looked up from germline, CDR1 is SGHRS and CDR2 is YFSETQ. The CDR3 is made up of 16 amino acids. The J segment lost 4 bases and the V segment lost 0 bases, leaving 2 bases of the junction unmatched. CDR3 protein: CASSLGLAGTTGELFF. In nucleotides, the CDR3 is TGCGCCAGCAGCTTGGGACTAGCGGGGACCACCGGGGAGCTGTTTTTT.

This clonotype occurred many times. The gene calls are TRBV15 and TRBJ2-2; 8 bases fit TRBD2. Per germline, CDR1 LNHNV and CDR2 YYDKDF (reference sequence). V shed 0 bases, J shed 6 bases, and the junction held 9 bases outside the gene matches. The CDR3 is 17 amino acids. The CDR3 here is CATSRDAPAGVPGELFF. DNA of the CDR3: TGTGCCACCAGCAGAGATGCCCCAGCGGGGGTACCCGGGGAGCTGTTTTTT.

The chain recombines TRBV4-3 with TRBJ1-1, with D unclear. The CDR3 runs to 17 residues. V was clipped by 0 bases and J by 5 bases, with 19 bases between them. The germline CDR1 and CDR2 sequences are LGHNA and YSLEER. CDR3 protein: CASSQDIDRTGRTEAFF. CDR3 sequence (DNA): TGCGCCAGCAGCCAAGATATAGACCGGACCGGGAGGACTGAAGCTTTCTTT.

At least ten counts were recorded for this clonotype. The CDR3 spells CASRIPVVSSYNEQFF. The CDR3 coding sequence is TGTGCCAGCAGGATCCCAGTGGTTAGCTCCTACAATGAGCAGTTCTTC. This chain joins TRBV2 and TRBJ2-1; no clear D gene. Per the germline V gene, CDR1 is SNHLY and CDR2 is FYNNEI. CDR3 length: 16 residues. V shed 6 bases and J shed 0 bases, with 15 bases lying between them.

Many counts were recorded for this clonotype. The gene calls are TRBV9 and TRBJ2-1, with TRBD2 identical over 9 bases. J gave up 7 bases and V 3 bases, and 5 bases lay outside the gene matches. CDR1 is SGDLS, CDR2 YYNGEE, per germline. This CDR3 has 14 residues. The CDR3 here is CASSEAGGLNEQFF. In DNA, the CDR3 is TGTGCCAGCAGCGAGGCGGGGGGGCTAAATGAGCAGTTCTTC.

J is TRBJ2-1 and V is TRBV12-3 or TRBV12-4, with 8 bases lining up with TRBD1. This CDR3 comprises 16 residues. Trimming removed 8 bases from V and 8 bases from J; junction bases left unmatched: 17. The CDR3: CASSPRSAGGLDEQFF. CDR3 nucleotide sequence: TGTGCCAGCTCACCCAGGTCCGCAGGGGGCCTGGATGAGCAGTTCTTC.

This clonotype has only a few counts. This chain connects TRBV27 to TRBJ2-7, with D tentatively TRBD1 (6 bases). The CDR3 is 15 amino acids. CDR1 MNHEY and CDR2 SMNVEV come from the germline V gene (reference sequence). V dropped 5 bases and J dropped 3 bases, with 17 bases sitting between them. The CDR3 loop reads CASSTGTEIVYEQYF. CDR3 bases: TGTGCCAGCAGTACAGGGACGGAAATAGTCTACGAGCAGTACTTC.

This clonotype was seen ten or more times. This chain links TRBV5-6 with TRBJ2-7, with 9 bases identical to TRBD1. V shed 4 bases, J shed 4 bases, and the junction held 9 bases outside the gene matches. This CDR3 has 15 residues. CDR1 is SGHDT and CDR2 is YYEEEE in the germline V gene. CDR3 loop: CASSLTGQGLYEQYF. The DNA for the CDR3 is TGTGCCAGCAGCCTTACGGGACAGGGATTATACGAGCAGTACTTC.

The table lists this clonotype with many counts. The chain couples TRBV7-9 to TRBJ2-7; D may be TRBD2 (5 bases). Germline-derived CDR1 and CDR2 are SEHNR and FQNEAQ (reference sequence). The CDR3 extends over 13 amino acids. Trimming left V 7 bases short and J 6 bases short, with 16 bases between. CDR3 sequence (DNA): TGTGCCAGCACCCCGTCGGGGTGGGGCGAGCAGTACTTC. Its protein is CASTPSGWGEQYF.

V usage is TRBV4-2 and J usage is TRBJ2-3; D may be TRBD2 (7 bases). Germline lookup yields CDR1 LGHNA and CDR2 YNFKEQ. V was shortened by 3 bases and J by 5 bases, with 18 bases between the two germline ends. The CDR3 is 16 residues long. The CDR3 DNA sequence: TGTGCCAGCAGCCAGCACAGGGCCGGGGGGCAAGATACGCAGTATTTT. Its protein is CASSQHRAGGQDTQYF.

The V gene is TRBV12-3 or TRBV12-4, the J gene TRBJ2-3; no firm D call. The CDR3 totals 13 residues. V lost 3 bases, J lost 6 bases, and 10 bases lay in between. CDR3 DNA sequence: TGTGCCAGCAGTTTCGCGATTACGGATACGCAGTATTTT. This gives the protein CASSFAITDTQYF.

The chain carries TRBV2 and TRBJ1-2; D might be TRBD1 (6 bases). The germline V and J ends were trimmed by 6 bases and 2 bases, with 13 bases remaining between them. The CDR3 sequence is 14 residues long. Germline V gives CDR1 SNHLY, CDR2 FYNNEI. CDR3 in DNA: TGTGCCAGCAGGGAACAGGGTGTAAACTATGGCTACACCTTC. It translates to CASREQGVNYGYTF.